Included here is one T cell receptor (beta chain) sequence, with context. The V gene's germline CDR1 is ENHRY and CDR2 SYGVKD. The length of the CDR3 is 17 residues. Unmatched junction bases numbered 7, after V lost 0 bases and J lost 4 bases. The record originates from a study of PD-L1 blockade in urothelial cancer. On the study more broadly: Median blood clonality was roughly 0.078, with 86,000 or so unique TCRs.

Profiling relied on immunoSEQ multiplex PCR, and the TCRdb table lists in-frame clones only, not all of them. Among roughly 45,000 clones listed, around 90% were seen once. This clonotype originated in a man aged 55 to 69 with urothelial cancer. This sequence joins TRBV10-3 and TRBJ2-1; 9 bases are shared with TRBD2. The sequencing used PBMCs, collected around atezolizumab (anti-PD-L1) treatment. The CDR3 region is CAISESRASGDYNEQFF. DNA of the CDR3: TGTGCCATCAGTGAGTCCAGGGCTAGCGGGGATTACAATGAGCAGTTCTTC.